This TCR beta chain was found in a study of technical replicates of blood from several donors. Profiled with immunoSEQ multiplex PCR; TCRdb holds only in-frame clones, not every one. The sample consists of tens of thousands of clones, roughly 90% of them appearing once. Looked up from germline, CDR1 is SGDLS and CDR2 is YYNGEE. CDR3 length: 16 amino acids. Trimming shortened V by 0 bases and J by 0 bases, and 12 bases separated the two germline ends. The sequenced sample consisted of T cells isolated from PBMCs. This chain connects TRBV9 to TRBJ1-2; TRBD1 might be the D (6 bases). The TCR was taken from a human donor in good health. The CDR3 sequence: CASSVEGGPSNYGYTF. CDR3 sequence (DNA): TGTGCCAGCAGCGTAGAGGGGGGGCCGTCTAACTATGGCTACACCTTC.